This entry features one T cell receptor beta chain sequence. This clonotype was picked up many times. Its binding antigen is unknown. No qualities accompany the bases; no much larger clone lies one base away. The data were taken from a study of T-cell reconstitution after alpha-beta-depleted transplantation in children (dated by TCRdb to the mid-2010s). Turning to the overall study: Using TCR repertoire profiling, the study quantitatively followed how T-cell immune reconstitution unfolded in children after TCRalphabeta/CD19-depleted allogeneic hematopoietic cell transplantation. General conclusions and limits of the study: About two months after transplant, the apparently early recovery of alphabetaT-cell counts reportedly depended on just several hundred clones that had expanded rapidly and came from non-depleted graft cells. Over the following months the frequencies of hyperexpanded clones went down, and after one year T-cell counts and TCRbeta diversity were mostly credited to newly produced T cells. In some patients, the high TCRbeta diversity seen at day 60 was put down to recipient T cells and intrathymic progenitors that had survived conditioning.

The treatment or condition label for this specimen denotes: allogeneic hematopoietic cell transplantation with graft depleted of TCRalphabeta T cells and CD19 B cells. The transplant recipients were children given TCRalphabeta/CD19-depleted allogeneic hematopoietic cell grafts. The protocol used for the library was PCR. The reads were generated on an Illumina HiSeq 2500. Molecular barcoding was employed in the preparation of TCR libraries, with unique molecular identifiers being used to normalize TCRbeta repertoire quantification. TCRdb reprocessed the public reads (quality trimming at Q25 with fastp, clone calling with MiXCR) and kept in-frame beta chains. Under each unique CDR3 protein, matching rows form one entry showing the most common genes and DNA. The table for this sample lists a few hundred thousand distinct CDR3 sequences; 10% to 15% of them were counted only once. The biggest ten clones account for about 2% of the sample.

At the junction V is shortened by 4 bases and J by 5 bases, with 8 bases in between. The CDR3 measures 11 amino acids from cysteine to phenylalanine. CDR3 DNA is the only sequence kept; it has 33 bases, read in frame from the first base. The germline V gene (reference sequence) gives CDR1 as DFQATT and CDR2 as SNEGSKA. The sequence links TRBV20-1 to TRBJ2-5; tentative D gene TRBD1, with 6 bases matching. The sample was PBMCs, mostly from graft donor cells, taken 360 days after TCRalphabeta/CD19-depleted stem cell transplant. The TCR originated in a male patient younger than 18 who had a stem cell transplant for acute myeloid leukemia, so the T cells may come from the graft donor. CDR3 sequence: CSATGVETQYF. The nucleotides read TGCAGTGCTACAGGGGTGGAGACCCAGTACTTC.